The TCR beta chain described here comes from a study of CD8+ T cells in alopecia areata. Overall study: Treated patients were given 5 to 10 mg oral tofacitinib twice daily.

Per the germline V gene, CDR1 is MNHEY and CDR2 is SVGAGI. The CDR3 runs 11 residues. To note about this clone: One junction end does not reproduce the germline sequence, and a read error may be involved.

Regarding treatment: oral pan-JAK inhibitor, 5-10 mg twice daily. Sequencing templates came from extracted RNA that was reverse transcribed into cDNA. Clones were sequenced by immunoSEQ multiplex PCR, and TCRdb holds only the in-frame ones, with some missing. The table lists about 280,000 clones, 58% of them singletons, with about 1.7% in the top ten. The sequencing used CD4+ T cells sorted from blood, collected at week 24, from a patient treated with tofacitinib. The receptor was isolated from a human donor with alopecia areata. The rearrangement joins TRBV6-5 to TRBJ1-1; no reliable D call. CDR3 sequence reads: CASSYQARFIF. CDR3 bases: TGTGCCAGCAGTTACCAGGCGAGATTCATCTTT.